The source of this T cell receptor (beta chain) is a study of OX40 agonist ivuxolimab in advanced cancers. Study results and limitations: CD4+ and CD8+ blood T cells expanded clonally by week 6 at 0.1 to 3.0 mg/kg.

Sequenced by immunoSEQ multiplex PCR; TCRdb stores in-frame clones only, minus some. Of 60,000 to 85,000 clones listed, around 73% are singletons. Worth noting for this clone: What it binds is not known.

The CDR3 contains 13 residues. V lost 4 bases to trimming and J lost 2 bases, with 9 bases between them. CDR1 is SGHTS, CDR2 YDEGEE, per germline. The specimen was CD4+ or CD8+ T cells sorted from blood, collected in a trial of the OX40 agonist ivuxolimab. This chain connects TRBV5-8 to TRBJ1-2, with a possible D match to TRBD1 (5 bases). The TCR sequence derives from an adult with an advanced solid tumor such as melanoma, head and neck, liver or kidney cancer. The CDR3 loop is CASSRGENYGYTF. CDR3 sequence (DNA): TGTGCCAGCAGCCGGGGGGAGAACTATGGCTACACCTTC.